Described below is a single TCR beta chain sequence and its context. The antigen remains unidentified. PCR used 60 Vbeta primers and 13 Jbeta primers. The data were produced by immunoSEQ multiplex PCR, yet TCRdb's version contains in-frame clones alone and is incomplete. The sample shows some 130,000 clones, around 83% of them seen only once. The data are from a study of cytomegalovirus exposure and HLA in healthy donors. Overall study findings and caveats: The likely explanation for a cluster of highly shared sequence variants was sequencing artifact. The study listed under 200 cytomegalovirus-associated TCR beta chains.

Germline-derived CDR1 and CDR2 are SGHRS and YFSETQ. This CDR3 spans 15 amino acids. The V gene lost 5 bases and the J gene lost 4 bases, with 17 bases spanning the gap. The clonotype originates from a man aged 45-60 years in good health and CMV-seronegative. The rearrangement links TRBV5-1 to TRBJ2-3; D perhaps matches TRBD1 (5 bases). Sequencing input: PBMCs. CDR3 coding DNA: TGCGCCAGCAGTAATGGGGCCCGGTGGCCAGATACGCAGTATTTT. This gives the protein CASSNGARWPDTQYF.